The rows below give T cell receptor beta chains drawn from one sample of a study of radiation and T cells in renal cell carcinoma. The data were produced by immunoSEQ multiplex PCR, yet TCRdb's version contains in-frame clones alone and is incomplete. The table has some 97,000 clones, about 79% seen once. Source: blood, taken from a patient whose treatment included radiotherapy and nephrectomy. Receptors originate from a man in his sixties with renal cell carcinoma. The CDR3 runs from the conserved cysteine through the conserved F or W. D genes are given only for firm matches. Where a row states a size, it is once, few, many or the class of an expanded clone; other rows omit it.

J,D,size,V,CDR3,DNA
TRBJ2-4,TRBD1,NA,TRBV28,CASKGTGPTWAKNIQYF,TGTGCCAGCAAGGGGACAGGCCCTACTTGGGCCAAAAACATTCAGTACTTC
TRBJ1-5,NA,NA,TRBV7-2,CASSLSMGTYQPQHF,TGTGCCAGCAGCTTGAGTATGGGGACGTATCAGCCCCAGCATTTT
TRBJ1-5,NA,NA,TRBV28,CASSFITGSGGNQPQHF,TGTGCCAGCAGTTTCATAACAGGGTCGGGGGGCAATCAGCCCCAGCATTTT
TRBJ1-5,NA,NA,TRBV19,CASTKLRDLWGNQPQHF,TGTGCCAGTACCAAACTCCGGGACCTATGGGGCAATCAGCCCCAGCATTTT
TRBJ2-1,NA,NA,TRBV9,CASSPKTARGYNEQFF,TGTGCCAGCAGCCCCAAGACTGCGAGAGGCTACAATGAGCAGTTCTTC
TRBJ2-7,TRBD2,NA,TRBV4-1,CASSQGAGGSYEQYF,TGCGCCAGCAGCCAAGGGGCGGGAGGTTCCTACGAGCAGTACTTC
TRBJ2-7,TRBD1,NA,TRBV7-3,CASSRSGTGDTEQYF,TGTGCCAGCAGCCGCTCCGGGACAGGGGATACCGAGCAGTACTTC
TRBJ1-2,NA,NA,TRBV11-2,CASSLGGAGFNYGYTF,TGTGCCAGCAGCTTAGGGGGAGCAGGATTTAACTATGGCTACACCTTC
TRBJ1-1,NA,few,TRBV5-6,CASSFGYTEAFF,TGTGCCAGCAGCTTCGGGTACACTGAAGCTTTCTTT
TRBJ2-7,TRBD2,NA,TRBV4-1,CASSKSGLAGDEQYF,TGCGCCAGCAGCAAAAGTGGGCTAGCGGGAGACGAGCAGTACTTC
TRBJ2-6,NA,NA,TRBV29-1,CSVAQGSTGSGANVLTF,TGCAGCGTTGCCCAGGGTTCAACAGGCTCTGGGGCCAACGTCCTGACTTTC
TRBJ2-2,TRBD2,NA,TRBV9,CASSVSAGANTGELFF,TGTGCCAGCAGCGTGTCAGCGGGAGCGAACACCGGGGAGCTGTTTTTT
TRBJ2-3,TRBD2,NA,TRBV5-4,CASSPAGGRTDTQYF,TGTGCCAGCAGCCCGGCGGGGGGCAGGACAGATACGCAGTATTTT
TRBJ2-5,NA,NA,TRBV6-5,CASRAQGQETQYF,TGTGCCAGCAGGGCCCAGGGGCAAGAGACCCAGTACTTC
TRBJ2-5,NA,NA,TRBV27,CASSFRVPQETQYF,TGTGCCAGCAGTTTTAGGGTCCCACAAGAGACCCAGTACTTC
TRBJ2-7,NA,NA,TRBV6-6,CASSYPGSSYEQYF,TGTGCCAGCAGTTACCCCGGTAGCTCCTACGAGCAGTACTTC
TRBJ2-1,NA,NA,TRBV29-1,CSVCHTLGGNEQFF,TGCAGCGTTTGCCACACTCTAGGGGGTAATGAGCAGTTCTTC
TRBJ1-2,NA,NA,TRBV6-1,CASSETWVYGYTF,TGTGCCAGCAGTGAAACGTGGGTCTATGGCTACACCTTC
TRBJ1-1,TRBD1,NA,TRBV19,CASSIRLGQGTNTEAFF,TGTGCCAGTAGTATACGACTGGGACAGGGGACGAACACTGAAGCTTTCTTT
TRBJ1-3,NA,once,TRBV2,CASSEGLGRQTGNTIYF,TGTGCCAGCAGTGAAGGACTGGGACGGCAGACTGGAAACACCATATATTTT